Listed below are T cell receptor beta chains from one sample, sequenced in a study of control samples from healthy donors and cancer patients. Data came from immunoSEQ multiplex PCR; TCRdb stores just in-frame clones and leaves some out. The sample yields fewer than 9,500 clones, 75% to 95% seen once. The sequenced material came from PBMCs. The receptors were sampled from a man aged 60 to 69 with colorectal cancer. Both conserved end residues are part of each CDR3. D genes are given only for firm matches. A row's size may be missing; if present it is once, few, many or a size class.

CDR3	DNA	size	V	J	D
CASSFSMNTEAFF	TGTGCCAGCAGCTTTTCAATGAACACTGAAGCTTTCTTT	NA	TRBV7-2	TRBJ1-1	NA
CASSQAGGPADTQYF	TGTGCCAGCAGCCAAGCGGGGGGGCCGGCAGATACGCAGTATTTT	NA	TRBV4-2	TRBJ2-3	TRBD2
CAVRQGGSEAFF	TGTGCCGTCCGACAGGGTGGGTCCGAAGCTTTCTTT	NA	TRBV10-3	TRBJ1-1	TRBD1
CASSELGRDNEQFF	TGTGCCAGCAGTGAGTTGGGTAGAGACAATGAGCAGTTCTTC	NA	TRBV2	TRBJ2-1	NA
CASSLAGPMNTEAFF	TGTGCCAGCTCGCTTGCCGGGCCCATGAACACTGAAGCTTTCTTT	NA	TRBV18	TRBJ1-1	NA
CASSSSGTGRAFF	TGTGCCAGCAGCTCCTCCGGGACAGGGAGAGCTTTCTTT	NA	TRBV7-3	TRBJ1-1	TRBD1
CASRPGGQGGYGYTF	TGTGCCAGCAGACCCGGAGGACAGGGAGGCTATGGCTACACCTTC	NA	TRBV11-2	TRBJ1-2	TRBD1
CASSKRRGLDTGELFF	TGTGCCAGCAGCAAGCGTCGGGGGCTCGACACCGGGGAGCTGTTTTTT	once	TRBV7-9	TRBJ2-2	NA
CASRALRDRDRIQPQHF	TGCGCCAGCAGGGCTCTCCGGGACAGGGACAGGATTCAGCCCCAGCATTTT	few	TRBV10-1	TRBJ1-5	TRBD1
CASSQERGSPLHF	TGTGCCAGCAGCCAAGAAAGGGGTTCACCCCTCCACTTT	once	TRBV3-1/TRBV3-2	TRBJ1-6	NA
CASSRQGASYEQYF	TGTGCCAGCAGCCGACAGGGGGCGAGCTACGAGCAGTACTTC	NA	TRBV9	TRBJ2-7	TRBD1
CASSQDPADYYGYTF	TGCGCCAGCAGCCAAGATCCAGCGGACTACTATGGCTACACCTTC	NA	TRBV4-1	TRBJ1-2	NA
CASSGRQGPSSYNSPLHF	TGTGCCAGCAGCGGAAGACAGGGACCGAGCTCCTATAATTCACCCCTCCACTTT	NA	TRBV9	TRBJ1-6	TRBD1
CASSHVSYSSNQPQHF	TGCGCCAGCAGCCACGTGTCATATAGTAGCAATCAGCCCCAGCATTTT	NA	TRBV4-1	TRBJ1-5	NA
CASSPTRHGPGNTIYF	TGTGCCAGCAGCCCGACAAGGCATGGGCCAGGAAACACCATATATTTT	NA	TRBV5-6	TRBJ1-3	NA
CASSPNPSYEQYF	TGTGCCAGCAGTCCCAACCCCTCCTACGAGCAGTACTTC	NA	TRBV12-3/TRBV12-4	TRBJ2-7	NA
CASSLGLAGVNIQYF	TGTGCCAGCAGCTTGGGGCTAGCGGGGGTCAACATTCAGTACTTC	NA	TRBV5-6	TRBJ2-4	TRBD2
CASSLVPPGLQETQYF	TGTGCCAGCAGCTTAGTTCCCCCAGGGCTCCAAGAGACCCAGTACTTC	NA	TRBV7-2	TRBJ2-5	NA
CASSWRGANTGELFF	TGTGCCAGCAGTTGGCGGGGGGCAAACACCGGGGAGCTGTTTTTT	NA	TRBV27	TRBJ2-2	TRBD2
CASGGLAVQETQYF	TGTGCCAGCGGGGGACTAGCGGTCCAAGAGACCCAGTACTTC	NA	TRBV9	TRBJ2-5	TRBD2
CASSELWGDSPLHF	TGTGCCAGCAGTGAGCTCTGGGGGGATTCACCCCTCCACTTT	NA	TRBV6-4	TRBJ1-6	NA
CASSRTGNTEAFF	TGCGCCAGCAGCCGCACGGGTAACACTGAAGCTTTCTTT	NA	TRBV4-3	TRBJ1-1	NA
CASSAGGSSYNSPLHF	TGTGCCAGCAGCGCCGGAGGGAGCTCCTATAATTCACCCCTCCACTTT	NA	TRBV28	TRBJ1-6	NA
CATSRDRGPYEQYF	TGTGCCACCAGCCGAGACAGGGGGCCCTACGAGCAGTACTTC	NA	TRBV15	TRBJ2-7	TRBD1
CAWSVRGDRGRFF	TGTGCCTGGAGTGTACGGGGGGACAGGGGGCGATTCTTT	NA	TRBV30	TRBJ1-1	TRBD1
CASSPLPQGANTEAFF	TGTGCCAGCAGCCCCTTACCGCAGGGGGCTAACACTGAAGCTTTCTTT	NA	TRBV9	TRBJ1-1	TRBD1
CASSVRTSNQPQHF	TGTGCCAGTAGTGTGCGAACGAGCAATCAGCCCCAGCATTTT	once	TRBV19	TRBJ1-5	NA
CASSPEAGNTIYF	TGTGCCAGCAGCCCCGAAGCTGGAAACACCATATATTTT	NA	TRBV9	TRBJ1-3	NA
CASSLPPTGYGANVLTF	TGTGCCAGCAGTCTCCCCCCGACAGGGTACGGGGCCAACGTCCTGACTTTC	few	TRBV6-6	TRBJ2-6	TRBD1
CASSTPPRDRPYNEQFF	TGTGCCAGCAGTACACCCCCCCGGGACAGGCCATACAATGAGCAGTTCTTC	NA	TRBV27	TRBJ2-1	TRBD1
CASSKKRKSPLHF	TGTGCCAGCAGCAAAAAGCGAAAATCACCCCTCCACTTT	NA	TRBV21-1	TRBJ1-6	NA
CSASSSFTDTQYF	TGCAGTGCTAGTTCCAGCTTCACAGATACGCAGTATTTT	NA	TRBV20-1	TRBJ2-3	NA
CASSNAGYQQFF	TGTGCCAGCAGCAACGCAGGGTATCAGCAGTTCTTC	NA	TRBV7-2	TRBJ2-1	NA
CASDSAVLGTDTQYF	TGTGCCAGCGACTCTGCGGTCTTGGGGACAGATACGCAGTATTTT	NA	TRBV11-1	TRBJ2-3	NA
CASSPPPTGNEQFF	TGTGCCAGCTCACCACCCCCTACAGGGAATGAGCAGTTCTTC	NA	TRBV18	TRBJ2-1	NA
CAWGGQGERGYTF	TGTGCCTGGGGGGGACAGGGGGAGCGGGGCTACACCTTC	NA	TRBV30	TRBJ1-2	TRBD1
CASRDRGYEQYF	TGCGCCAGCAGGGACAGGGGCTACGAGCAGTACTTC	NA	TRBV5-1	TRBJ2-7	TRBD1
CASSMGGPSSGNTIYF	TGTGCCAGTAGTATGGGAGGGCCAAGCTCTGGAAACACCATATATTTT	NA	TRBV19	TRBJ1-3	NA
CASRTQGFETEAFF	TGTGCCAGCAGGACGCAGGGGTTTGAGACTGAAGCTTTCTTT	NA	TRBV2	TRBJ1-1	NA
CASSLGASGNTIYF	TGCGCCAGCAGCTTGGGGGCCTCTGGAAACACCATATATTTT	NA	TRBV5-1	TRBJ1-3	NA
CASSYEGHRETQYF	TGTGCCAGCAGTTACGAGGGCCATCGGGAGACCCAGTACTTC	NA	TRBV6-5	TRBJ2-5	NA
CATSREDRAYGYTF	TGTGCCACCAGCAGAGAGGACAGGGCCTATGGCTACACCTTC	once	TRBV15	TRBJ1-2	TRBD1
CASSDRLTGGFQPQHF	TGTGCCAGCAGTGACCGACTGACAGGGGGCTTTCAGCCCCAGCATTTT	NA	TRBV6-1	TRBJ1-5	TRBD1
CASSLSGTSGLEQYF	TGTGCCAGCAGCCTTTCCGGGACTAGCGGGCTCGAGCAGTACTTC	NA	TRBV11-3	TRBJ2-7	TRBD2
CASTWGQGGIYEQYF	TGTGCCAGCACCTGGGGACAGGGGGGGATATACGAGCAGTACTTC	NA	TRBV28	TRBJ2-7	TRBD1
CASSLQGSETQYF	TGTGCCAGCAGCTTACAGGGATCCGAGACCCAGTACTTC	NA	TRBV5-8	TRBJ2-5	NA
CASSVGDGPRGYTF	TGTGCCAGCAGCGTAGGGGACGGGCCTCGGGGCTACACCTTC	NA	TRBV9	TRBJ1-2	NA
CASSPQDPRYNEQFF	TGTGCCAGCTCACCACAGGACCCCCGCTACAATGAGCAGTTCTTC	NA	TRBV18	TRBJ2-1	NA
CASSQDLVRDWYGYTF	TGCGCCAGCAGCCAAGATCTTGTGAGGGATTGGTATGGCTACACCTTC	NA	TRBV4-1	TRBJ1-2	NA
CASGDYYPGELFF	TGTGCCAGCGGGGACTACTACCCCGGGGAGCTGTTTTTT	NA	TRBV6-6	TRBJ2-2	TRBD2
CASRTGVTEAFF	TGTGCCAGCAGGACAGGGGTCACTGAAGCTTTCTTT	few	TRBV6-6	TRBJ1-1	TRBD1
CASSLGRLAGTYEQYF	TGTGCCAGCAGCCTAGGGCGACTAGCGGGGACCTACGAGCAGTACTTC	NA	TRBV7-8	TRBJ2-7	TRBD2
CASSAQGAGNQPQHF	TGTGCCAGCAGCGCCCAGGGAGCCGGCAATCAGCCCCAGCATTTT	NA	TRBV4-2	TRBJ1-5	NA
CASSLLLAGLYEQYF	TGTGCCAGCAGTTTGCTTCTAGCGGGGTTATACGAGCAGTACTTC	NA	TRBV6-6	TRBJ2-7	TRBD2
CASSPAPGTVTEAFF	TGTGCCAGCAGCCCTGCACCAGGGACAGTCACTGAAGCTTTCTTT	NA	TRBV7-3	TRBJ1-1	TRBD1